This T cell receptor (beta chain) is drawn from a study of T cell responses to AZD1222 COVID-19 vaccine. This clone was seen just once. What it binds is not known. Study results and caveats: Spike-specific TCR breadth and depth grew following two AZD1222 doses. Nearly half of spike-specific TCRs reportedly go after variant regions that carry no mutations. Clonal diversity was possibly underestimated, and white British individuals and females predominated among donors.

Unmatched junction bases numbered 9, after V lost 7 bases and J lost 7 bases. Germline V gene sequence: CDR1 SNHLY, CDR2 FYNNEI. CDR3 length: 14 residues. Assay: immunoSEQ multiplex PCR; the TCRdb copy retains only in-frame clones and omits some. The sample holds approximately 150,000 clones; 90% are singletons and the top ten take approximately 5.9%. This clonotype originated in an adult who received the AZD1222 COVID-19 vaccine. The specimen comprised peripheral blood, sampled 28 days after the second AZD1222 dose. The chain recombines TRBV2 with TRBJ2-2; 7 positions match TRBD1. In DNA, the CDR3 is TGTGCCAGCATCCGCACAGGGGCCGGCGGGGAGCTGTTTTTT. It encodes CASIRTGAGGELFF.